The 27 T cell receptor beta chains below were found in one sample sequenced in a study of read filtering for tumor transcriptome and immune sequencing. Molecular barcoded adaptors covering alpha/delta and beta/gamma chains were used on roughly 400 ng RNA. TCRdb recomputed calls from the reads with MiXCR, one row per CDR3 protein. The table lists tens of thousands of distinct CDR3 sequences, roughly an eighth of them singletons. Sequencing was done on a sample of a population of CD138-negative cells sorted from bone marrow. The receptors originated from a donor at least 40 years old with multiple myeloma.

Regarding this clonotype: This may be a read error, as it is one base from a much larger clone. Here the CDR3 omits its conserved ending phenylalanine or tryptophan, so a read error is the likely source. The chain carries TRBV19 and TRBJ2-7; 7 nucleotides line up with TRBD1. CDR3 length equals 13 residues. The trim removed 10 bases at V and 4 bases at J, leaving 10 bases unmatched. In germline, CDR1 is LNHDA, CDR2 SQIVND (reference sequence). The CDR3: CATGDSSGYEQYY. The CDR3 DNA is TGTGCCACTGGGGACAGCTCCGGATACGAGCAGTACTAC.

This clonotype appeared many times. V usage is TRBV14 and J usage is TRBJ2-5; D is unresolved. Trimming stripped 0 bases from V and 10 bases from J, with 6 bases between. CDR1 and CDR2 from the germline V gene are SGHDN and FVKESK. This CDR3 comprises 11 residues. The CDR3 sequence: CASSQEGGQYF. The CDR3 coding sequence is TGTGCCAGCAGCCAAGAGGGTGGCCAGTACTTC. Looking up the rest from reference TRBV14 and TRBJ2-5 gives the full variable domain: EAGVTQFPSHSVIEKGQTVTLRCDPISGHDNLYWYRRVMGKEIKFLLHFVKESKQDESGMPNNRFLAERTGGTYSTLKVQPAELEDSGVYFCASSQEGGQYFGPGTRLLVL.

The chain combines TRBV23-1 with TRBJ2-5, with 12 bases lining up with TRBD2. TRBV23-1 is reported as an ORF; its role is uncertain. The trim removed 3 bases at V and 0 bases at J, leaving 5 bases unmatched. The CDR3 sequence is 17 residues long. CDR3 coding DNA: TGCGCCAGCAGTCACTTCGGACTAGCGGGGCACCAAGAGACCCAGTACTTC. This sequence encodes CASSHFGLAGHQETQYF.

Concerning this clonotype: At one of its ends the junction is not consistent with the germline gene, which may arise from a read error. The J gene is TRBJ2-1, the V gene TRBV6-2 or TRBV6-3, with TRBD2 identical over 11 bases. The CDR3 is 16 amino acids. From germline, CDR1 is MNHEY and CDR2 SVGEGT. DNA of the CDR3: TGTGCCAGCGGTTACTCAACTAGCGGGAGATGGGTACCCTCATTCTTC. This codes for CASGYSTSGRWVPSFF.

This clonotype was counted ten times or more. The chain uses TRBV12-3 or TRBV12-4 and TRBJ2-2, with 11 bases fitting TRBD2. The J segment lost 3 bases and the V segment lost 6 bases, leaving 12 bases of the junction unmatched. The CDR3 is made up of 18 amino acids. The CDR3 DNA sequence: TGTGCCAGCAGCCCGTTTACAGTACTAGCGGGAGACACCGGGGAGCTGTTTTTT. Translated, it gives CASSPFTVLAGDTGELFF.

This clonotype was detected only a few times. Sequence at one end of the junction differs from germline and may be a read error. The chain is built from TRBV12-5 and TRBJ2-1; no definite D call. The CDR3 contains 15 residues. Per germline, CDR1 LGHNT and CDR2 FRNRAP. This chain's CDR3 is CASGFSPGSHNEQFF. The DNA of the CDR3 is TGTGCTAGTGGTTTCAGCCCAGGCTCCCACAATGAGCAGTTCTTC. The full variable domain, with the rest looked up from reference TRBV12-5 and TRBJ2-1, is DARVTQTPRHKVTEMGQEVTMRCQPILGHNTVFWYRQTMMQGLELLAYFRNRAPLDDSGMPKDRFSAEMPDATLATLKIQPSEPRDSAVYFCASGFSPGSHNEQFFGPGTRLTVL.

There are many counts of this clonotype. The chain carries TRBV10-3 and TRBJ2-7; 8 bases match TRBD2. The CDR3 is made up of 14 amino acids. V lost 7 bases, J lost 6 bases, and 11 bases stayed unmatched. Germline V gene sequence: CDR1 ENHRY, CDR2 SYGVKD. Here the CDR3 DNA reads TGTGCCATCAATTTTGATAGCGGGGCCAGCGAGCAGTACTTC. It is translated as CAINFDSGASEQYF.

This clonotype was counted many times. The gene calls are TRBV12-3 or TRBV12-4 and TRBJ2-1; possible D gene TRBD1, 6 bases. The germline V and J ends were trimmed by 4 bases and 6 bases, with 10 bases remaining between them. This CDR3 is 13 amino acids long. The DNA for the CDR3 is TGTGCCAGCAGTTCATTACAGGGCAATGAGCAGTTCTTC. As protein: CASSSLQGNEQFF.

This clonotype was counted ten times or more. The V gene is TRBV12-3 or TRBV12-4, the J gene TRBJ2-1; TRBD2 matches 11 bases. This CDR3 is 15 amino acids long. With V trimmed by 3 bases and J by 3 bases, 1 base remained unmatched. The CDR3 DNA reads TGTGCCAGCAGTTTGACTAGCGGGAACTACAATGAGCAGTTCTTC. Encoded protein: CASSLTSGNYNEQFF.

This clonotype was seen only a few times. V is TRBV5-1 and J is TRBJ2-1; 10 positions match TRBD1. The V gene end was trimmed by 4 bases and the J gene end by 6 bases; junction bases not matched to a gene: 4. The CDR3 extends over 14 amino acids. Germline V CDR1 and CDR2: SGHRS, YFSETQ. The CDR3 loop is CASSLGQGVNEQFF. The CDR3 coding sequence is TGCGCCAGCAGCCTTGGACAGGGGGTCAATGAGCAGTTCTTC.

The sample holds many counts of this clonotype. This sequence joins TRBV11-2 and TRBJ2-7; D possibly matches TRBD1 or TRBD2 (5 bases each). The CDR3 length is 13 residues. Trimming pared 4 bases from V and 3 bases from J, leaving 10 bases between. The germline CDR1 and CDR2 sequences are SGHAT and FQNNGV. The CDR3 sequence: CASSSGPDYEQYF. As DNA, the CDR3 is TGTGCCAGCAGCTCGGGACCAGACTACGAGCAGTACTTC.

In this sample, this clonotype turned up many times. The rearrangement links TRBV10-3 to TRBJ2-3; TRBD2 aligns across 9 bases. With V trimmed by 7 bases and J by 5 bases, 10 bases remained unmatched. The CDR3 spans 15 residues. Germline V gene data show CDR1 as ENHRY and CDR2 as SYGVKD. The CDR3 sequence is CAITDSGRGVDTQYF. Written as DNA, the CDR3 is TGTGCCATCACCGATAGCGGGAGAGGTGTAGATACGCAGTATTTT.

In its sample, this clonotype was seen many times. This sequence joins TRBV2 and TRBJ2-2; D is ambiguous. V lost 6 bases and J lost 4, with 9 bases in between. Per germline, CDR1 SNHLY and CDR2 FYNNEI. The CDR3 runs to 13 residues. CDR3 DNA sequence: TGTGCCAGCAGCTTATCGGGCACCGGGGAGCTGTTTTTT. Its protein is CASSLSGTGELFF.

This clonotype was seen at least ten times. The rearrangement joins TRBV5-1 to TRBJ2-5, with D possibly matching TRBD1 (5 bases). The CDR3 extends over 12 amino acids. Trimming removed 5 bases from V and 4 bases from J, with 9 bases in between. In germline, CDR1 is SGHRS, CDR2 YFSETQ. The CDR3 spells CASRAGSETQYF. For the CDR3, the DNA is TGCGCCAGCAGGGCAGGGTCAGAGACCCAGTACTTC. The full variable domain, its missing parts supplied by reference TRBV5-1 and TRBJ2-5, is KAGVTQTPRYLIKTRGQQVTLSCSPISGHRSVSWYQQTPGQGLQFLFEYFSETQRNKGNFPGRFSGRQFSNSRSEMNVSTLELGDSALYLCASRAGSETQYFGPGTRLLVL.

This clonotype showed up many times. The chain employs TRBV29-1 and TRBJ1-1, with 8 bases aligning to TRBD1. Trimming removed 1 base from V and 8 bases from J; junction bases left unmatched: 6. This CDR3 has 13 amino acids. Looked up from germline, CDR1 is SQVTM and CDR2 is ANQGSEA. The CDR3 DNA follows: TGCAGCGTTGAAGGTCAGGGGGCGTGGGAAGCTTTCTTT. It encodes CSVEGQGAWEAFF.

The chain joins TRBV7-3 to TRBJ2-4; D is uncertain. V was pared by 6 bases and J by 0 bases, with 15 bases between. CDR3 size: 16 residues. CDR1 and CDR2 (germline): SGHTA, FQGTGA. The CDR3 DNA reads TGTGCCAGCAGTTTAGATCGGTATCTAGCCAAAAACATTCAGTACTTC. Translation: CASSLDRYLAKNIQYF.

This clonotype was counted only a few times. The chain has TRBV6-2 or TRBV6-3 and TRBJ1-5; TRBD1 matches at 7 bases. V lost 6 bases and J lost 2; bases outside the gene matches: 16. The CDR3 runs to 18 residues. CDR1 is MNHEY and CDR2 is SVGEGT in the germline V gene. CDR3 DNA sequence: TGTGCCAGCAGGTCTCAGGGGGGAACTCCCGATGGCAATCAGCCCCAGCATTTT. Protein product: CASRSQGGTPDGNQPQHF.

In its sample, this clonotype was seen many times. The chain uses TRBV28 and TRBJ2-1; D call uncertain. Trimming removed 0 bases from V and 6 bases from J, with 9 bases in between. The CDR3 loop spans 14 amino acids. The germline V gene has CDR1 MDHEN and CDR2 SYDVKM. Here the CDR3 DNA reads TGTGCCAGCAGTTTATGGCCAGCTTCCAATGAGCAGTTCTTC. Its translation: CASSLWPASNEQFF.

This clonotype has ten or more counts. CDR3 amino acids: CASRQIKEKGAWANVLTF. The CDR3 DNA is TGTGCCAGCAGACAAATAAAAGAGAAGGGGGCTTGGGCCAACGTCCTGACTTTC. This sequence joins TRBV27 and TRBJ2-6, with TRBD1 matching over 7 bases. CDR3 length: 18 amino acids. Per germline, CDR1 MNHEY and CDR2 SMNVEV (reference sequence). V lost 6 bases, J lost 5 bases, and 16 bases stayed unmatched.

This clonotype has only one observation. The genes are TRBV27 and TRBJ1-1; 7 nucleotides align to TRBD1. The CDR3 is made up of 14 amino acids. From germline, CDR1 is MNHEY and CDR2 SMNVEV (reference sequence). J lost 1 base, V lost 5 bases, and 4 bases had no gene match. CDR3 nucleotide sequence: TGTGCCAGCAGTCGGCGGACAGGGAACACTGAAGCTTTCTTT. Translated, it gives CASSRRTGNTEAFF.

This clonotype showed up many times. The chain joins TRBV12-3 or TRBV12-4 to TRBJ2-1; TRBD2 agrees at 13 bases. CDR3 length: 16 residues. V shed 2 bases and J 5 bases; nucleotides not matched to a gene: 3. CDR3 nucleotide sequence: TGTGCCAGCAGTTTAAGGGGGACTAGCGGGAACAATGAGCAGTTCTTC. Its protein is CASSLRGTSGNNEQFF.

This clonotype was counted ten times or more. This CDR3 reads CASSPRTVQETQYF. CDR3 sequence (DNA): TGTGCCAGCAGCCCGCGGACAGTCCAAGAGACCCAGTACTTC. The chain is built from TRBV27 and TRBJ2-5; weak D call: TRBD1 (6 bases). The CDR3 sequence is 14 residues long. Germline assignment: CDR1 MNHEY and CDR2 SMNVEV (reference sequence). Trimming cost V 6 bases and J 1 base, with 12 bases left between them.

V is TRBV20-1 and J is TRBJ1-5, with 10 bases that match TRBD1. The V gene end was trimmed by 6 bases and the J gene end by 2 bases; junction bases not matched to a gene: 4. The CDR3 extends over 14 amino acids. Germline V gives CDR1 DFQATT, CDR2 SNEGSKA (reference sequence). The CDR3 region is CSARQGAGNQPQHF. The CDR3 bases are TGCAGTGCGAGACAGGGGGCCGGCAATCAGCCCCAGCATTTT.

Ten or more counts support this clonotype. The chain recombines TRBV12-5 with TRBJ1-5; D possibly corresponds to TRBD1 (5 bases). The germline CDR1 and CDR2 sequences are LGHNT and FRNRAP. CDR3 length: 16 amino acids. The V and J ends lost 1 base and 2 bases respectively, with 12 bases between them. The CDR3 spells CASGLDQGTRNQPQHF. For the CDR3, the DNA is TGTGCTAGTGGTTTGGACCAGGGCACTCGCAATCAGCCCCAGCATTTT.

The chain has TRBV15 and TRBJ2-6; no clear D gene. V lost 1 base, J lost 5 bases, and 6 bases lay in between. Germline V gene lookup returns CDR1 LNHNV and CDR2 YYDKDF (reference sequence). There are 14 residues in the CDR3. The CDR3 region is CATSRGQRANVLTF. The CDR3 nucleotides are TGTGCCACCAGCAGAGGCCAACGGGCCAACGTCCTGACTTTC.

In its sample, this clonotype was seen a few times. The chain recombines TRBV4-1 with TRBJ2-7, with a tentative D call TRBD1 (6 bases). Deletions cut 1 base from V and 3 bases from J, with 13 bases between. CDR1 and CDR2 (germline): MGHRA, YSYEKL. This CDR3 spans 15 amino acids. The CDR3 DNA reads TGCGCCAGCAGCCAAGGGGGGCCAGGAGACTACGAGCAGTACTTC. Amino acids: CASSQGGPGDYEQYF.

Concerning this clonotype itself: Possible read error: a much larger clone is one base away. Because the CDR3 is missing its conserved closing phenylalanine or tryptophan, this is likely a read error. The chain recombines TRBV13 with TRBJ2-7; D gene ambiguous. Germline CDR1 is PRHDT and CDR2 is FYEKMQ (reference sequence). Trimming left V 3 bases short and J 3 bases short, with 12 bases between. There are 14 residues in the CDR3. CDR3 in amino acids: CASSFHGGSYEQYL. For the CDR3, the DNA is TGTGCCAGCAGCTTCCACGGTGGAAGCTACGAGCAGTACTTA.